These 26 T cell receptor beta chains were sequenced from one sample in a study of breast tumors, draining lymph nodes, adjacent tissues. TCRdb re-called the multiplex PCR reads through MiXCR, storing one row per CDR3 protein. The sample lists around 170,000 distinct CDR3 sequences; 30% to 35% were seen once. The lymph nodes were axillary draining lymph nodes from breast cancer patients. Sequencing was performed on axillary lymph node tissue. The receptors come from a female donor with breast cancer. Some clones in this sample may be carry-over from other donors' samples.

In this sample, this clonotype turned up many times. The chain links TRBV20-1 to TRBJ2-3, with D perhaps given as TRBD1 or TRBD2 (5 bases each). Germline loops: CDR1 DFQATT, CDR2 SNEGSKA (reference sequence). This CDR3 spans 16 amino acids. Trimming pared 1 base from V and 0 bases from J, leaving 14 bases between. Here the CDR3 reads CSARVGSGTSTDTQYF. DNA for the CDR3: TGCAGTGCTAGAGTTGGGTCGGGGACGAGCACAGATACGCAGTATTTT.

Note on this clonotype: A much larger clone lies a single base off, so this may be a read error. In DNA form, the CDR3 reads TGCAGTGCTATTGGTTTGCGGGACAATGAGCAGTTCTTC. It codes for CSAIGLRDNEQFF. V usage is TRBV20-1 and J usage is TRBJ2-1, with TRBD2 as a possible D gene (5 bases). Germline V gene lookup returns CDR1 DFQATT and CDR2 SNEGSKA (reference sequence). Trimming shortened V by 4 bases and J by 5 bases, and 12 bases separated the two germline ends. CDR3 length: 13 amino acids.

This clonotype was observed many times. J is TRBJ1-2 and V is TRBV6-5; D remains ambiguous. This CDR3 region has 14 residues. CDR1 and CDR2 (germline): MNHEY, SVGAGI. V shed 6 bases and J shed 4 bases, with 15 bases lying between them. The CDR3 here is CASRTVGRSYGYTF. CDR3 bases: TGTGCCAGCAGAACCGTCGGACGGTCCTATGGCTACACCTTC.

V gene TRBV12-3 or TRBV12-4 combines with J gene TRBJ1-2; D is unresolved. V lost 1 base and J 0 bases, leaving 12 bases between the germline ends. The CDR3 runs to 16 residues. CDR3 residues: CASSLGGGRPNYGYTF. The CDR3 DNA reads TGTGCCAGCAGTTTAGGAGGCGGACGCCCTAACTATGGCTACACCTTC.

This clonotype was recorded many times. The J gene is TRBJ2-3, the V gene TRBV29-1; D is unclear. Germline assignment: CDR1 SQVTM and CDR2 ANQGSEA. Deletions cut 3 bases from V and 4 bases from J, with 14 bases between. The CDR3 runs 14 residues. CDR3 bases: TGCAGCGTTGAGAAGACCCTTACGGCAGATACGCAGTATTTT. It encodes CSVEKTLTADTQYF.

Only a few counts were recorded for this clonotype. The genes are TRBV6-5 and TRBJ2-3, with 7 nucleotides matching TRBD2. The V gene's germline CDR1 is MNHEY and CDR2 SVGAGI. Trimming took 5 bases from V and 1 from J; bases not matched to a gene: 6. This CDR3 contains 15 residues. CDR3 nucleotide sequence: TGTGCCAGCAGTCACCCCCGGGGGGGCACAGATACGCAGTATTTT. It yields the protein CASSHPRGGTDTQYF.

V is TRBV7-2 and J is TRBJ1-1, with a possible D match to TRBD1 (6 bases). The germline V gene encodes CDR1 SGHTA and CDR2 FQGNSA. V was shortened by 6 bases and J by 5 bases, with 25 bases between the two germline ends. The CDR3 consists of 17 residues. This CDR3 is CASRSRTEGGRWTEAFF. CDR3 sequence (DNA): TGTGCCAGCAGGAGCAGGACAGAGGGTGGCCGTTGGACTGAAGCTTTCTTT. Full variable domain (remainder filled in from reference TRBV7-2 and TRBJ1-1): GAGVSQSPSNKVTEKGKDVELRCDPISGHTALYWYRQSLGQGLEFLIYFQGNSAPDKSGLPSDRFSAERTGGSVSTLTIQRTQQEDSAVYLCASRSRTEGGRWTEAFFGQGTRLTVV.

The rearrangement joins TRBV12-3 or TRBV12-4 to TRBJ2-7; D is ambiguous. CDR3 size: 15 residues. The ends were cut back, 1 base at V and 3 bases at J, with 13 bases in the middle. Here the CDR3 reads CASSLEAPPNYEQYF. CDR3 DNA: TGTGCCAGCAGTTTAGAGGCGCCCCCAAACTACGAGCAGTACTTC.

This clonotype was seen repeatedly, ten times or more. This sequence joins TRBV20-1 and TRBJ2-7; weak D call: TRBD2 (6 bases). V lost 5 bases, J lost 6 bases, and 11 bases lay in between. This CDR3 spans 11 amino acids. The germline V gene encodes CDR1 DFQATT and CDR2 SNEGSKA (reference sequence). As DNA, the CDR3 is TGCAGTGCTTTACTGGAGGGCGAGCAGTACTTC. Translated, it gives CSALLEGEQYF.

This chain uses TRBV7-2 with TRBJ1-3, with D unresolved. The length of the CDR3 is 15 residues. The V gene lost 4 bases and the J gene lost 2 bases, with 12 bases spanning the gap. Germline CDR1 reads SGHTA; CDR2 reads FQGNSA. The CDR3 is CASSSRRRAGNTIYF. CDR3 in DNA: TGTGCCAGCAGCTCTAGACGGAGGGCTGGAAACACCATATATTTT.

This clonotype has ten or more counts. The chain recombines TRBV19 with TRBJ1-5; D gene unclear. The CDR3 consists of 14 residues. Trimming shortened V by 3 bases and J by 5 bases, and 11 bases separated the two germline ends. The V gene's germline CDR1 is LNHDA and CDR2 SQIVND (reference sequence). The CDR3 DNA sequence: TGTGCCAGTAGTATCAGAAGGGAAGATCAGCCCCAGCATTTT. Amino acid sequence: CASSIRREDQPQHF.

Many counts were recorded for this clonotype. The chain is built from TRBV13 and TRBJ1-6; D gene uncertain. Germline values: CDR1 PRHDT, CDR2 FYEKMQ (reference sequence). Trimming shortened V by 5 bases and J by 10 bases, and 9 bases separated the two germline ends. This CDR3 spans 12 amino acids. CDR3 protein: CASSPRRSPLHF. CDR3 nucleotide sequence: TGTGCCAGCAGCCCCCGGAGGTCACCCCTCCACTTT.

This clonotype was counted ten times or more. This chain joins TRBV27 and TRBJ1-6; possible D gene TRBD1, 5 bases. Germline assignment: CDR1 MNHEY and CDR2 SMNVEV (reference sequence). CDR3 size: 14 residues. The germline V and J ends were trimmed by 5 bases and 8 bases, with 13 bases remaining between them. The DNA for the CDR3 is TGTGCCAGCAGTACTCAGGGCGGGCATTCACCCCTCCACTTT. As protein: CASSTQGGHSPLHF.

V gene TRBV6-5 combines with J gene TRBJ2-1; 7 nucleotides match TRBD1. V lost 4 bases and J lost 12; bases outside the gene matches: 15. Germline V gene sequence: CDR1 MNHEY, CDR2 SVGAGI. This CDR3 comprises 15 residues. The CDR3 here is CASSLRGGKYGGQFF. The CDR3 bases are TGTGCCAGCAGTTTACGAGGGGGCAAGTATGGTGGGCAGTTCTTC.

This clonotype was seen repeatedly, ten times or more. The V gene is TRBV4-1, the J gene TRBJ1-4; D not resolved. Per germline, CDR1 MGHRA and CDR2 YSYEKL. Trimming cost V 1 base and J 0 bases, with 6 bases left between them. This CDR3 has 15 residues. The DNA for the CDR3 is TGCGCCAGCAGCCAAGCAGCGGCAACTAATGAAAAACTGTTTTTT. Protein product: CASSQAAATNEKLFF.

The sample holds many counts of this clonotype. The genes are TRBV5-8 and TRBJ2-7; 10 nucleotides agree with TRBD2. CDR3 length: 16 amino acids. V shed 4 bases and J 5 bases; nucleotides not matched to a gene: 12. The germline V gene encodes CDR1 SGHTS and CDR2 YDEGEE. The CDR3 DNA follows: TGTGCCAGCAGCGTGTCGGCTAGCGGGAGCCAGAACGAGCAGTACTTC. Encoded protein: CASSVSASGSQNEQYF.

The sample holds many counts of this clonotype. This rearrangement joins TRBV24-1 to TRBJ1-3; D ambiguous. V shed 4 bases and J shed 4 bases, with 7 bases lying between them. This CDR3 contains 13 residues. Germline CDR1 and CDR2: KGHDR and SFDVKD. In nucleotides, the CDR3 is TGTGCCACCAGTGAACTTCACGGAAACACCATATATTTT. Translated: CATSELHGNTIYF.

The table lists this clonotype with a few counts. A much bigger clone sits one base away, suggesting this may be a read error. The rearrangement joins TRBV20-1 to TRBJ2-3; D is ambiguous. CDR1 and CDR2 (germline): DFQATT, SNEGSKA (reference sequence). The length of the CDR3 is 11 residues. The CDR3 is CSARDVNTQSF. CDR3 DNA: TGCAGTGCTAGAGATGTAAATACGCAGTCTTTT.

This clonotype was seen many times. The CDR3 coding sequence is TGTGCCGCCCTACAACGGGGGACAGGGGCTATGTACGAGCAGTACTTC. As protein: CAALQRGTGAMYEQYF. J is TRBJ2-7 and V is TRBV24-1; 10 positions match TRBD1. Looked up from germline, CDR1 is KGHDR and CDR2 is SFDVKD. V lost 12 bases and J lost 4; bases outside the gene matches: 17. CDR3 length equals 16 residues.

This clonotype is termed medium-sized. The chain links TRBV20-1 to TRBJ1-6, with D uncertain. Germline assignment: CDR1 DFQATT and CDR2 SNEGSKA (reference sequence). This CDR3 has 17 residues. V shed 0 bases and J shed 0 bases, with 12 bases lying between them. The CDR3 nucleotides are TGCAGTGCTAGAGACCTGACCCAGAGCTCCTATAATTCACCCCTCCACTTT. It yields the protein CSARDLTQSSYNSPLHF.

In regard to this clonotype: An end of the junction does not agree with germline; a read error may underlie this. The CDR3 nucleotides are TGTGCCAACAGCCTAGGGTTGAATTCACCCCTCCACTTT. This codes for CANSLGLNSPLHF. The V and J genes are TRBV7-2 and TRBJ1-6; D unclear. CDR1 is SGHTA, CDR2 FQGNSA, per germline. The length of the CDR3 is 13 residues. Supplemented by reference TRBV7-2 and TRBJ1-6, the full variable domain reads GAGVSQSPSNKVTEKGKDVELRCDPISGHTALYWYRQSLGQGLEFLIYFQGNSAPDKSGLPSDRFSAERTGGSVSTLTIQRTQQEDSAVYLCANSLGLNSPLHFGNGTRLTVT.

This clonotype was counted ten times or more. One end of the junction varies from germline; a read error may be responsible. This chain joins TRBV6-6 and TRBJ1-6; D may be TRBD1 (6 bases). CDR1 is MNHNY and CDR2 is SVGAGI in the germline V gene (reference sequence). The CDR3 extends over 15 amino acids. The CDR3 coding sequence is TGTGCCAGCAGTCACTCCAGGGGAGGGGATTCACCCCTCCACTTT. It specifies CASSHSRGGDSPLHF.

This clonotype was detected ten times or more. The rearrangement links TRBV9 to TRBJ1-4, with D unclear. Germline lookup yields CDR1 SGDLS and CDR2 YYNGEE. V was shortened by 4 bases and J by 5 bases, with 12 bases between the two germline ends. The CDR3 sequence is 14 residues long. CDR3 region: CASSPTAVNEKLFF. CDR3 coding DNA: TGTGCCAGCAGCCCTACAGCGGTGAATGAAAAACTGTTTTTT.

This clonotype was seen only a few times. The chain carries TRBV10-2 and TRBJ1-3, with TRBD1 matching over 8 bases. In germline, CDR1 is WSHSY, CDR2 SAAADI. V lost 6 bases and J lost 4; bases outside the gene matches: 5. The CDR3 is made up of 14 amino acids. The CDR3 sequence: CASRGQGMGNTIYF. The CDR3 DNA sequence: TGCGCCAGCAGAGGACAGGGAATGGGAAACACCATATATTTT.

This clonotype was seen ten or more times. The rearrangement uses TRBV29-1 and TRBJ2-3; 8 positions match TRBD2. This CDR3 comprises 12 residues. Germline CDR1 SQVTM, CDR2 ANQGSEA. V lost 2 bases and J lost 6; bases outside the gene matches: 1. CDR3 protein: CSVEREGDTQYF. The CDR3 nucleotides read TGCAGCGTTGAACGGGAGGGGGATACGCAGTATTTT.

This chain links TRBV20-1 with TRBJ2-3; D possibly corresponds to TRBD1 (5 bases). Trimming removed 0 bases at V and 4 bases at J, with 14 bases between. The CDR3 spans 15 residues. Germline CDR1 reads DFQATT; CDR2 reads SNEGSKA (reference sequence). The CDR3 here is CSARDLFRRADTQYF. CDR3 sequence (DNA): TGCAGTGCTAGAGATCTTTTTCGCAGGGCAGATACGCAGTATTTT.